The 25 T cell receptor beta chains presented below share a single source sample, sequenced in a study of blood T cell repertoires in COVID-19. Clones were read by immunoSEQ multiplex PCR, and TCRdb kept only the in-frame ones, dropping some. Altogether more than 200,000 clones are present, 88% being singletons, with the ten largest covering approximately 1.8%. Material for sequencing was peripheral blood. These TCRs come from a man between 65 and 85 years old with acute or convalescent COVID-19.

The rearrangement uses TRBV18 and TRBJ2-7; D remains ambiguous. CDR3 size: 14 residues. Trimming removed 4 bases from V and 2 bases from J, with 12 bases in between. Per the germline V gene, CDR1 is KGHSH and CDR2 is LQKENI. The CDR3 region is CASSLLPTTYEQYF. CDR3 nucleotides: TGTGCCAGCTCACTTCTACCGACAACCTACGAGCAGTACTTC.

The J gene is TRBJ2-6, the V gene TRBV7-9; 7 bases are a match to TRBD1. The CDR3 loop spans 17 amino acids. The germline V gene encodes CDR1 SEHNR and CDR2 FQNEAQ (reference sequence). V lost 5 bases to trimming and J lost 4 bases; unmatched junction nucleotides: 11. The CDR3 DNA is TGTGCCAGCAGCCTAGACAGGGCCCGGAGCGGGGCCAACGTCCTGACTTTC. Its translation: CASSLDRARSGANVLTF.

This chain's CDR3 is CATSREASGNTDTQYF. The DNA of the CDR3 is TGTGCCACCAGCAGAGAAGCTAGCGGGAACACAGATACGCAGTATTTT. The gene calls are TRBV15 and TRBJ2-3, with TRBD2 identical over 9 bases. Per germline, CDR1 LNHNV and CDR2 YYDKDF (reference sequence). The CDR3 sequence is 16 residues long. V lost 0 bases to trimming and J lost 2 bases; unmatched junction nucleotides: 3.

The rearrangement links TRBV18 to TRBJ2-3; 7 bases are a match to TRBD2. J gave up 5 bases and V 3 bases, and 14 bases lay outside the gene matches. Germline CDR1 reads KGHSH; CDR2 reads LQKENI. This CDR3 is 17 amino acids long. The CDR3 DNA reads TGTGCCAGCTCACCTGGATTAGTGACCTCGGGAGGAGATACGCAGTATTTT. It encodes CASSPGLVTSGGDTQYF.

The CDR3 loop is CASSFIGSLSYEQYF. Written as DNA, the CDR3 is TGTGCCAGCAGCTTTATTGGCAGTTTGTCCTACGAGCAGTACTTC. The chain recombines TRBV7-9 with TRBJ2-7; D uncertain. Deletions cut 3 bases from V and 1 base from J, with 13 bases between. Per germline, CDR1 SEHNR and CDR2 FQNEAQ (reference sequence). This CDR3 has 15 residues.

The DNA for the CDR3 is TGTGCCAGCAGCAAGACAGGGGTCAACACAGATACGCAGTATTTT. Protein product: CASSKTGVNTDTQYF. The chain is built from TRBV5-4 and TRBJ2-3; TRBD1 aligns across 8 bases. The ends lost 4 bases at V and 2 bases at J; junction bases unmatched: 6. Germline V gene sequence: CDR1 SGHNT, CDR2 YYREEE (reference sequence). The CDR3 contains 15 residues. The whole variable domain, remainder taken from reference TRBV5-4 and TRBJ2-3, is ETGVTQSPTHLIKTRGQQVTLRCSSQSGHNTVSWYQQALGQGPQFIFQYYREEENGRGNFPPRFSGLQFPNYSSELNVNALELDDSALYLCASSKTGVNTDTQYFGPGTRLTVL.

The genes are TRBV28 and TRBJ2-1; D unclear. V lost 6 bases, J lost 10 bases, and 13 bases lay in between. CDR1 is MDHEN and CDR2 is SYDVKM in the germline V gene. The CDR3 totals 12 residues. CDR3 sequence (DNA): TGTGCCAGCAGCCAAGAGCAGCGAGAGCAGTTCTTC. It codes for CASSQEQREQFF.

CDR3 in DNA: TGTGCCTGGACACAGGGGGGCACCTACGAGCAGTACTTC. Its translation is CAWTQGGTYEQYF. The V call is TRBV30, the J call TRBJ2-7, with 8 bases lining up with TRBD1. CDR1 and CDR2 (germline): GTSNPN, SVGIG (reference sequence). Germline trimming cut 4 bases from V and 2 bases from J; bases unmatched to any gene: 4. This CDR3 region has 13 residues. The whole variable domain, remainder taken from reference TRBV30 and TRBJ2-7, is SQTIHQWPATLVQPVGSPLSLECTVEGTSNPNLYWYRQAAGRGLQLLFYSVGIGQISSEVPQNLSASRPQDRQFILSSKKLLLSDSGFYLCAWTQGGTYEQYFGPGTRLTVT.

The chain employs TRBV29-1 and TRBJ2-3; TRBD2 matches at 8 bases. J lost 4 bases, V lost 7 bases, and 16 bases had no gene match. Germline loops: CDR1 SQVTM, CDR2 ANQGSEA. CDR3 length: 16 amino acids. The CDR3, as DNA: TGCAGCGCCTCCTCTAGACTAGCGCCAGGGGCAGATACGCAGTATTTT. Its protein is CSASSRLAPGADTQYF.

The V gene is TRBV5-6, the J gene TRBJ2-3; 10 nucleotides match TRBD1. CDR3 length: 16 residues. Germline lookup yields CDR1 SGHDT and CDR2 YYEEEE. After removal of 4 bases from V and 2 bases from J, the junction contained 7 bases not matched to a gene. The CDR3 DNA reads as TGTGCCAGCAGCCCCTTGGACAGGGGGACCACAGATACGCAGTATTTT. The encoded protein is CASSPLDRGTTDTQYF.

The chain carries TRBV6-5 and TRBJ1-6; 7 nucleotides align to TRBD1. V trimming: 10 bases; J trimming: 10 bases; junction bases outside the gene matches: 10. Germline V gene data show CDR1 as MNHEY and CDR2 as SVGAGI. The CDR3 consists of 13 residues. CDR3 residues: CATQQGSGSPLHF. The DNA for the CDR3 is TGTGCCACCCAACAGGGGAGCGGCTCACCCCTCCACTTT.

The V gene is TRBV6-2 or TRBV6-3, the J gene TRBJ2-4; D may be TRBD2 (6 bases). With 6 bases removed from V and 9 bases from J, the gap between germline ends came to 15 bases. CDR1 and CDR2 from the germline V gene are MNHEY and SVGEGT. CDR3 length: 13 amino acids. CDR3 bases: TGTGCCAGCAGCCCCCTCGGAGGGAGCATTCAGTACTTC. Translating it yields CASSPLGGSIQYF.

The gene calls are TRBV3-1 (or the pseudogene TRBV3-2) and TRBJ2-1; D may be TRBD2 (5 bases). CDR1 and CDR2 (germline): LGHDT, YNNKEL (reference sequence). The CDR3 is made up of 14 amino acids. Trimming removed 0 bases from V and 6 bases from J, with 9 bases in between. The CDR3: CASSQDRGLNEQFF. As DNA, the CDR3 is TGTGCCAGCAGCCAAGACCGAGGGCTCAATGAGCAGTTCTTC.

This chain uses TRBV19 with TRBJ2-3; TRBD2 might be the D (6 bases). The CDR3 is made up of 16 amino acids. The germline CDR1 and CDR2 sequences are LNHDA and SQIVND (reference sequence). The V and J ends lost 6 bases and 2 bases respectively, with 18 bases between them. CDR3 coding DNA: TGTGCCAGTAGGGCCTTGAGGGCTAGCGTCACAGATACGCAGTATTTT. It is translated as CASRALRASVTDTQYF.

The chain recombines TRBV27 with TRBJ1-5; 7 bases match TRBD1. CDR3 length: 16 residues. Per germline, CDR1 MNHEY and CDR2 SMNVEV (reference sequence). The junction had 8 bases not matched to a gene; V was cut back by 6 bases and J by 0 bases. CDR3 region: CASRPDRAYSNQPQHF. CDR3 in DNA: TGTGCCAGCAGACCCGACAGGGCCTATAGCAATCAGCCCCAGCATTTT.

V gene TRBV28 combines with J gene TRBJ1-5; 7 nucleotides agree with TRBD1. V trimming: 7 bases; J trimming: 1 base; junction bases outside the gene matches: 7. The CDR3 covers 15 residues. The V gene's germline CDR1 is MDHEN and CDR2 SYDVKM. In nucleotides, the CDR3 is TGTGCCAGCACCGAAAACAGGGGAAGCAATCAGCCCCAGCATTTT. Its protein product is CASTENRGSNQPQHF.

The genes are TRBV28 and TRBJ1-3, with no clear D. V gave up 6 bases and J gave up 2 bases, with 11 bases separating them. CDR3 length: 14 amino acids. Germline loops: CDR1 MDHEN, CDR2 SYDVKM. CDR3 sequence (DNA): TGTGCCAGCAGCCCAGTTCAGACTGGAAACACCATATATTTT. Its protein product is CASSPVQTGNTIYF.

The chain uses TRBV5-1 and TRBJ2-5; TRBD2 agrees at 10 bases. The germline V gene encodes CDR1 SGHRS and CDR2 YFSETQ. The J segment lost 4 bases and the V segment lost 0 bases, leaving 6 bases of the junction unmatched. The CDR3 spans 16 residues. The CDR3 DNA reads as TGCGCCAGCAGCTTGGAACTAGCGGGAATTGGAGAGACCCAGTACTTC. It translates to CASSLELAGIGETQYF.

Only one count was recorded for this clone. This rearrangement joins TRBV5-5 to TRBJ1-1, with D possibly TRBD1 on 5 matching bases. Per the germline V gene, CDR1 is SGHKS and CDR2 is YYEKEE (reference sequence). The V and J ends lost 5 bases and 2 bases respectively, with 13 bases between them. The length of the CDR3 is 14 residues. The CDR3 loop is CASRLHGANTEAFF. In DNA form, the CDR3 reads TGTGCCAGCAGACTACATGGGGCCAACACTGAAGCTTTCTTT. Filled out from reference TRBV5-5 and TRBJ1-1, the complete variable domain reads DAGVTQSPTHLIKTRGQQVTLRCSPISGHKSVSWYQQVLGQGPQFIFQYYEKEERGRGNFPDRFSARQFPNYSSELNVNALLLGDSALYLCASRLHGANTEAFFGQGTRLTVV.

The chain couples TRBV7-2 to TRBJ1-2, with 10 nucleotides matching TRBD1. The CDR3 runs to 15 residues. Unmatched junction bases numbered 7, after V lost 1 base and J lost 8 bases. Germline V gene sequence: CDR1 SGHTA, CDR2 FQGNSA. In DNA form, the CDR3 reads TGTGCCAGCAGCTTAGTTGAGGGGACAGGGGCAGGCTACACCTTC. Protein sequence: CASSLVEGTGAGYTF.

CDR3 coding DNA: TGTGCCAGTTCACTAGCGGGAGGGCGGGAGACCCAGTACTTC. Translated: CASSLAGGRETQYF. The chain joins TRBV28 to TRBJ2-5; 13 bases fit TRBD2. CDR1 and CDR2 (germline): MDHEN, SYDVKM. V shed 9 bases and J 5 bases; nucleotides not matched to a gene: 6. This CDR3 contains 14 residues.

The chain employs TRBV3-1 (or the pseudogene TRBV3-2) and TRBJ2-3, with 13 bases matching TRBD2. Germline V gene data show CDR1 as LGHDT and CDR2 as YNNKEL (reference sequence). The CDR3 runs to 16 residues. V lost 5 bases, J lost 5 bases, and 7 bases stayed unmatched. In DNA, the CDR3 is TGTGCCAGCAGCAAGACTAGCGGGAGGATGGGAGATACGCAGTATTTT. Translated: CASSKTSGRMGDTQYF.

This sequence joins TRBV25-1 and TRBJ2-7, with 7 bases identical to TRBD1. V dropped 4 bases and J dropped 3; count of bases not matched to a gene: 3. The CDR3 has 13 amino acids. CDR1 MGHDK and CDR2 SYGVNS come from the germline V gene. This chain's CDR3 is CASSATGFYEQYF. DNA for the CDR3: TGTGCCAGCAGTGCGACAGGGTTCTACGAGCAGTACTTC.

The rearrangement links TRBV10-3 to TRBJ2-7, with 10 positions matching TRBD1. J lost 5 bases, V lost 6 bases, and 13 bases had no gene match. This CDR3 is built from 16 residues. CDR1 and CDR2 from the germline V gene are ENHRY and SYGVKD. The CDR3 is CAIRGIPGQGNDEQYF. The CDR3 DNA reads TGTGCCATCAGAGGGATCCCGGGACAGGGGAACGACGAGCAGTACTTC.

V and J are TRBV10-3 and TRBJ2-7, with 9 bases matching TRBD2. Trimming at V came to 6 bases and at J to 7 bases, leaving 13 bases not matched to a gene. CDR3 size: 15 residues. Germline V gives CDR1 ENHRY, CDR2 SYGVKD. Written as DNA, the CDR3 is TGTGCCATCAGGGAAGCGGGGGGAGGGGTAGGGGAGCAGTACTTC. Translating gives CAIREAGGGVGEQYF.